Below, 21 T cell receptor beta chains from the same sample are listed, as sequenced in a study of T cell repertoires in cytomegalovirus infection. Which antigens these TCRs recognize remains unknown. From the reads, TCRdb called clonotypes with MiXCR, one entry per CDR3 protein. Of 86,000 or so distinct CDR3 sequences in the sample, more than 20% were seen once. The material was CD8+ T cells from cultured PBMCs, obtained from culture after CMV antigen stimulation. These receptors were taken from a human donor in good health (CMV status not recorded). Some clones in this sample may be carry-over from other donors' samples.

This clonotype occurred a few times. The CDR3 sequence is CASSPEGGFNYGYTF. The CDR3 bases are TGCGCCAGCAGCCCCGAGGGGGGATTTAACTATGGCTACACCTTC. This chain uses TRBV4-3 with TRBJ1-2, with D possibly TRBD1 on 6 matching bases. CDR1 LGHNA and CDR2 YSLEER come from the germline V gene. V gave up 4 bases and J gave up 1 base, with 13 bases separating them. This CDR3 has 15 amino acids.

The V and J genes are TRBV12-5 and TRBJ2-1; D not resolved. In germline, CDR1 is LGHNT, CDR2 FRNRAP. Trimming left V 1 base short and J 5 bases short, with 9 bases between. The CDR3 loop spans 14 amino acids. The CDR3 bases are TGTGCTAGTGGTTTGGCTCCGCAAAACAATGAGCAGTTCTTC. Its translation: CASGLAPQNNEQFF.

This clonotype was counted a few times. The chain links TRBV12-3 or TRBV12-4 to TRBJ2-1; tentatively, D is TRBD2 (6 bases). The length of the CDR3 is 13 residues. V lost 3 bases, J lost 6 bases, and 9 bases lay in between. The CDR3 loop reads CASSFGRSNEQFF. Written as DNA, the CDR3 is TGTGCCAGCAGTTTCGGGAGATCCAATGAGCAGTTCTTC.

The table lists this clonotype with a few counts. This chain connects TRBV2 to TRBJ2-7; 8 bases line up with TRBD2. J lost 1 base, V lost 3 bases, and 5 bases had no gene match. CDR1 is SNHLY and CDR2 is FYNNEI in the germline V gene. This CDR3 is 15 amino acids long. The CDR3 region has the DNA TGTGCCAGCAGTGATAGGTCTAGCGGGTCCTACGAGCAGTACTTC. Its translation is CASSDRSSGSYEQYF.

Many counts were recorded for this clonotype. V usage is TRBV12-3 or TRBV12-4 and J usage is TRBJ1-4, with 7 bases aligning to TRBD1. The CDR3 has 14 residues. With V trimmed by 6 bases and J by 7 bases, 8 bases remained unmatched. The CDR3 DNA sequence: TGTGCCAGCAGCCTCCGGGACAGTGGTGAAAAACTGTTTTTT. The encoded protein is CASSLRDSGEKLFF.

This clonotype was counted ten times or more. This rearrangement joins TRBV11-2 to TRBJ1-1; D is unclear. Trimming shortened V by 3 bases and J by 1 base, and 6 bases separated the two germline ends. Germline CDR1 and CDR2: SGHAT and FQNNGV. The CDR3 length is 13 residues. The CDR3 spells CASSFVRNTEAFF. The CDR3 coding sequence is TGTGCCAGCAGCTTTGTCAGGAACACTGAAGCTTTCTTT. The entire variable domain, with the rest obtained from reference TRBV11-2 and TRBJ1-1, is as follows: EAGVAQSPRYKIIEKRQSVAFWCNPISGHATLYWYQQILGQGPKLLIQFQNNGVVDDSQLPKDRFSAERLKGVDSTLKIQPAKLEDSAVYLCASSFVRNTEAFFGQGTRLTVV.

The chain couples TRBV6-5 to TRBJ2-5; TRBD1 might be the D (5 bases). V shed 4 bases and J shed 6 bases, with 15 bases lying between them. Germline V gene lookup returns CDR1 MNHEY and CDR2 SVGAGI. CDR3 length: 14 amino acids. The CDR3 bases are TGTGCCAGCAGTTTCACCAGGGATATGAAGACCCAGTACTTC. Translation gives CASSFTRDMKTQYF.

This clonotype appeared a few times. This chain joins TRBV19 and TRBJ1-2; possibly TRBD1 for D (5 bases). From germline, CDR1 is LNHDA and CDR2 SQIVND (reference sequence). V lost 10 bases to trimming and J lost 4 bases, with 22 bases between them. CDR3 length: 15 residues. In DNA, the CDR3 is TGTGCCACACGGTCCCGGGACGGACGACCCTATGGCTACACCTTC. Its translation: CATRSRDGRPYGYTF.

This clonotype has more than one count but fewer than ten. The chain joins TRBV4-1 to TRBJ2-3; 8 bases match TRBD1. CDR3 length: 17 amino acids. The V gene's germline CDR1 is MGHRA and CDR2 YSYEKL. V dropped 1 base and J dropped 2; count of bases not matched to a gene: 8. Here the CDR3 DNA reads TGCGCCAGCAGCCAAGCGCCGGGACAGGCATCCACAGATACGCAGTATTTT. Translating gives CASSQAPGQASTDTQYF.

The chain is built from TRBV11-2 and TRBJ1-1; the D gene is possibly TRBD1 (6 bases). This CDR3 is 13 amino acids long. The V gene lost 4 bases and the J gene lost 4 bases, with 10 bases spanning the gap. Germline CDR1 is SGHAT and CDR2 is FQNNGV. CDR3 DNA sequence: TGTGCCAGCAGCTCAGGGGTTGCCACTGAAGCTTTCTTT. Translated: CASSSGVATEAFF.

The chain combines TRBV12-3 or TRBV12-4 with TRBJ2-7; TRBD2 matches 7 bases. V was pared by 2 bases and J by 1 base, with 8 bases of the junction left unmatched. The CDR3 is made up of 16 amino acids. CDR3 sequence: CASSLRGAGRSYEQYF. Written as DNA, the CDR3 is TGTGCCAGCAGTTTAAGGGGAGCGGGAAGGTCCTACGAGCAGTACTTC.

A few counts support this clonotype. The chain joins TRBV12-3 or TRBV12-4 to TRBJ1-5; D is undetermined. The CDR3 extends over 13 amino acids. The V gene lost 6 bases and the J gene lost 2 bases, with 8 bases spanning the gap. CDR3 residues: CASRESGNQPQHF. CDR3 bases: TGTGCCAGCAGGGAATCCGGCAATCAGCCCCAGCATTTT.

V is TRBV10-1 and J is TRBJ2-1; 7 nucleotides agree with TRBD1. Losses at the gene ends were 5 bases for V and 7 bases for J; bases not matched to a gene: 8. The CDR3 consists of 14 residues. CDR1 is WNHNN and CDR2 is SYGVQD in the germline V gene (reference sequence). This chain's CDR3 is CASSPSLRGNEQFF. The CDR3 DNA sequence: TGCGCCAGCAGTCCCTCTCTCAGGGGGAATGAGCAGTTCTTC.

J is TRBJ1-2 and V is TRBV4-1; unclear D gene. The V gene lost 0 bases and the J gene lost 7 bases, with 9 bases spanning the gap. The length of the CDR3 is 13 residues. Germline assignment: CDR1 MGHRA and CDR2 YSYEKL. In DNA, the CDR3 is TGCGCCAGCAGCCAAGATCGGGATGCTGGCTACACCTTC. The encoded protein is CASSQDRDAGYTF.

This clonotype has just a few counts. The rearrangement links TRBV19 to TRBJ1-4, with a possible D match to TRBD1 (6 bases). Trimming cost V 5 bases and J 4 bases, with 11 bases left between them. The CDR3 loop spans 14 amino acids. Germline CDR1 reads LNHDA; CDR2 reads SQIVND (reference sequence). The CDR3 region has the DNA TGTGCCAGTAGTGAAGACAGGCTTAATGAAAAACTGTTTTTT. It is translated as CASSEDRLNEKLFF.

CDR3 protein: CASSETSGGFQETQYF. Written as DNA, the CDR3 is TGTGCCAGCAGTGAAACTAGCGGGGGATTCCAAGAGACCCAGTACTTC. The chain couples TRBV2 to TRBJ2-5, with 11 bases matching TRBD2. CDR3 length: 16 amino acids. Unmatched junction bases numbered 3, after V lost 2 bases and J lost 1 base. Germline lookup yields CDR1 SNHLY and CDR2 FYNNEI.

This clonotype was detected a few times. Sequence at one end of the junction differs from germline and may be a read error. The chain is built from TRBV6-1 and TRBJ1-2; perhaps TRBD1 as D (5 bases). Germline V gene lookup returns CDR1 MNHNS and CDR2 SASEGT. CDR3 size: 13 residues. The CDR3 here is CASREGKGNGYTF. The CDR3 nucleotides read TGTGCCAGCAGGGAAGGCAAGGGGAATGGCTACACCTTC.

This clonotype was found a few times. The chain joins TRBV6-1 to TRBJ2-3; D is possibly TRBD1 (6 bases). The CDR3 has 14 residues. In germline, CDR1 is MNHNS, CDR2 SASEGT. V was clipped by 1 base and J by 5 bases, with 10 bases between them. This CDR3 reads CASSEGQGLDTQYF. As DNA, the CDR3 is TGTGCCAGCAGTGAAGGGCAGGGGTTAGATACGCAGTATTTT.

The gene calls are TRBV29-1 and TRBJ1-2; 7 bases align to TRBD1. The CDR3 loop spans 12 amino acids. J gave up 6 bases and V 7 bases, and 8 bases lay outside the gene matches. Looked up from germline, CDR1 is SQVTM and CDR2 is ANQGSEA. The CDR3 spells CSAPGTANGYTF. CDR3 bases: TGCAGCGCCCCCGGGACAGCTAATGGCTACACCTTC.

This clonotype has only one observation. J is TRBJ1-4 and V is TRBV7-1, with 11 bases lining up with TRBD1. TRBV7-1 is given ORF status, its function remaining uncertain. Trimming removed 5 bases from V and 6 bases from J; junction bases left unmatched: 2. The CDR3 runs 14 residues. CDR3 residues: CASSADRGHEKLFF. The DNA for the CDR3 is TGTGCCAGCAGCGCGGACAGGGGGCATGAAAAACTGTTTTTT.

This chain links TRBV12-3 or TRBV12-4 with TRBJ2-2; 16 bases are shared with TRBD2. The V and J ends lost 6 bases and 3 bases, in that order; junction bases with no gene match: 4. This CDR3 has 17 residues. CDR3 in DNA: TGTGCCAGCAGGGGGACTAGCGGGAGGGGGGACACCGGGGAGCTGTTTTTT. Translating gives CASRGTSGRGDTGELFF.